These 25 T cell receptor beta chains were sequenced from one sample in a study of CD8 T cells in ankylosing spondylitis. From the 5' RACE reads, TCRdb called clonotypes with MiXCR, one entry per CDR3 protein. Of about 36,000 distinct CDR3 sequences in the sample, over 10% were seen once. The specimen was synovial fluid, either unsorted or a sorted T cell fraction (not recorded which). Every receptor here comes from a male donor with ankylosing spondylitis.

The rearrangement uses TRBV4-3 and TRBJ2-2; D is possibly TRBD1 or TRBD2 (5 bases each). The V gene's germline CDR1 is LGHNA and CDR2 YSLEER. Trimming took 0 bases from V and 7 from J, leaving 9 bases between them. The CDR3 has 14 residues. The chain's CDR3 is CASSQDGGVGELFF. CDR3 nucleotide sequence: TGCGCCAGCAGCCAAGATGGGGGAGTCGGGGAGCTGTTTTTT.

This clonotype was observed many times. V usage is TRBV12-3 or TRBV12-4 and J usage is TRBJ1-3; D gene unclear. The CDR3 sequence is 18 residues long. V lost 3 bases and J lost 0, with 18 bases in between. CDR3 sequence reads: CASSFVAFLRSSGNTIYF. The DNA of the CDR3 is TGTGCCAGCAGTTTTGTAGCATTTCTCCGCTCCTCTGGAAACACCATATATTTT.

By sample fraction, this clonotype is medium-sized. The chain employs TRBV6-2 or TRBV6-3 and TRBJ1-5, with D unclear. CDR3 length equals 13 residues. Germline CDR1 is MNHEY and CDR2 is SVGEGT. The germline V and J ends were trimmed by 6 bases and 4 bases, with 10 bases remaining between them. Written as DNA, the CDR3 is TGTGCCAGCAGAGGGTCCCGTAATCAGCCCCAGCATTTT. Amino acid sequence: CASRGSRNQPQHF.

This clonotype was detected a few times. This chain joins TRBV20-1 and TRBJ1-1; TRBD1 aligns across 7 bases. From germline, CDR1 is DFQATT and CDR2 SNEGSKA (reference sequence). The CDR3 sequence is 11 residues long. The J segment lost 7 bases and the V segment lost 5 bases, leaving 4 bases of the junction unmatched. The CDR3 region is CSAAGGVEAFF. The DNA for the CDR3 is TGCAGTGCTGCAGGGGGTGTTGAAGCTTTCTTT.

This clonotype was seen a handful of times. In DNA form, the CDR3 reads TGTGCCAGCAGTTACGGGTCACCACTTAACTATGGCTACACCTTC. Residues: CASSYGSPLNYGYTF. The rearrangement uses TRBV6-5 and TRBJ1-2; D not resolved. The germline gives CDR1 MNHEY, CDR2 SVGAGI. V lost 2 bases and J lost 1, with 11 bases in between. This CDR3 is built from 15 residues.

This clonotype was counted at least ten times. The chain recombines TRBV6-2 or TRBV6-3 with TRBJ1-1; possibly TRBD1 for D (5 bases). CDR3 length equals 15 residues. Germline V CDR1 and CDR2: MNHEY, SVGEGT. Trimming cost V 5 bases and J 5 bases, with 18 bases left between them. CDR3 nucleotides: TGTGCCAGCAGTCTAAATCAGGGCCGGAAAACTGAAGCTTTCTTT. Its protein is CASSLNQGRKTEAFF.

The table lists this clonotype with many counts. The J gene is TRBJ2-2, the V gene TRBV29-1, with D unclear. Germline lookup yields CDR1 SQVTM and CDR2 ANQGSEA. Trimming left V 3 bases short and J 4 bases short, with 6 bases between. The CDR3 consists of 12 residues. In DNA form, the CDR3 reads TGCAGCGTTGATGGACCCACCGGGGAGCTGTTTTTT. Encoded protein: CSVDGPTGELFF.

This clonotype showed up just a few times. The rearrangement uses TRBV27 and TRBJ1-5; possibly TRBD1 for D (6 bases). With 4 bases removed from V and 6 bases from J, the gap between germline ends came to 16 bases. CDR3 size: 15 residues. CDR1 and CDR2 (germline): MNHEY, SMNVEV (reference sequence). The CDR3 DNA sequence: TGTGCCAGCAGTTCTTTGACAGGAAACGTTCAGCCCCAGCATTTT. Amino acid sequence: CASSSLTGNVQPQHF.

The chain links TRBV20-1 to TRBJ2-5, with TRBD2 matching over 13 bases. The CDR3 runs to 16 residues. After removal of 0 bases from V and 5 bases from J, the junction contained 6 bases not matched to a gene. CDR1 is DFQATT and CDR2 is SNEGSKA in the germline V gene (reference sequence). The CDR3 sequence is CSARELAGGPGETQYF. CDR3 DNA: TGCAGTGCTAGAGAACTAGCGGGAGGGCCGGGGGAGACCCAGTACTTC.

CDR3 amino acids: CAWRREYGEQYF. In nucleotides, the CDR3 is TGTGCCTGGAGGCGGGAGTATGGCGAGCAGTACTTC. This sequence joins TRBV30 and TRBJ2-7; 7 bases line up with TRBD2. J was trimmed by 6 bases and V by 3 bases; bases with no gene match: 5. CDR1 and CDR2 (germline): GTSNPN, SVGIG (reference sequence). The CDR3 consists of 12 residues.

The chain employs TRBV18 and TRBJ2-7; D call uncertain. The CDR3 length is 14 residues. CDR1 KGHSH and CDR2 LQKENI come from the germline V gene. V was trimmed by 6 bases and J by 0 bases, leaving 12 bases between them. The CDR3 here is CASSTRWGSYEQYF. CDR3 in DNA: TGTGCCAGCTCGACCAGGTGGGGCTCCTACGAGCAGTACTTC.

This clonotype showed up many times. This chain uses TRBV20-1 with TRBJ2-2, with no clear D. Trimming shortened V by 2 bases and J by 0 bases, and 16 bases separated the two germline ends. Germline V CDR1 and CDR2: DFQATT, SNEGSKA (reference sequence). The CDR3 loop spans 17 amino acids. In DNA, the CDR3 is TGCAGTGCTAGACCTAAGGGAAGGGCCGCGAACACCGGGGAGCTGTTTTTT. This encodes CSARPKGRAANTGELFF.

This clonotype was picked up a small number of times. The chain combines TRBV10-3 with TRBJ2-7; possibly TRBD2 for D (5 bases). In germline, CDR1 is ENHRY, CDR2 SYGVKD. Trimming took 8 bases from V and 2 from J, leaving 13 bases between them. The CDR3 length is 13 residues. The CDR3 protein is CAIRADGTYEQYF. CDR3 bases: TGTGCCATCCGAGCTGACGGGACCTACGAGCAGTACTTC.

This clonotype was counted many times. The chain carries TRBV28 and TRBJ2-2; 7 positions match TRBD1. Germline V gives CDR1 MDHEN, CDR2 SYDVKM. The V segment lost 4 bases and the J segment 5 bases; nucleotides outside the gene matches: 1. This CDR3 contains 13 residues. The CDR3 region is CASSSRGTGELFF. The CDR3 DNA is TGTGCCAGCAGTTCCAGGGGGACCGGGGAGCTGTTTTTT. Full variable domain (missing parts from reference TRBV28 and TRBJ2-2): DVKVTQSSRYLVKRTGEKVFLECVQDMDHENMFWYRQDPGLGLRLIYFSYDVKMKEKGDIPEGYSVSREKKERFSLILESASTNQTSMYLCASSSRGTGELFFGEGSRLTVL.

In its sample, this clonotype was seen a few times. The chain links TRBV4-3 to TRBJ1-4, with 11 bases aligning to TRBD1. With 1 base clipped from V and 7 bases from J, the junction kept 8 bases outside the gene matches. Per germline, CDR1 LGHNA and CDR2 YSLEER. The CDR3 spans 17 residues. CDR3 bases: TGCGCCAGCAGCCAAGGGACAGGGGGCATTTGGAGTGAAAAACTGTTTTTT. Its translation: CASSQGTGGIWSEKLFF.

The CDR3 protein is CSVGGGVPLEQYF. In DNA form, the CDR3 reads TGCAGCGTGGGAGGAGGGGTACCCCTCGAGCAGTACTTC. The chain couples TRBV29-1 to TRBJ2-7, with D perhaps TRBD2 (6 bases). Trimming took 6 bases from V and 6 from J, leaving 18 bases between them. The germline CDR1 and CDR2 sequences are SQVTM and ANQGSEA. The CDR3 loop spans 13 amino acids.

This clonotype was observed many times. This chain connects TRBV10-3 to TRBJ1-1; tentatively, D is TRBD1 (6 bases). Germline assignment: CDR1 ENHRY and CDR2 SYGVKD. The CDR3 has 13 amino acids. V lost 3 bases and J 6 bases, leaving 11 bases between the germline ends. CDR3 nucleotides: TGTGCCATCAGTGACCGGACAGACGCTGAAGCTTTCTTT. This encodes CAISDRTDAEAFF.

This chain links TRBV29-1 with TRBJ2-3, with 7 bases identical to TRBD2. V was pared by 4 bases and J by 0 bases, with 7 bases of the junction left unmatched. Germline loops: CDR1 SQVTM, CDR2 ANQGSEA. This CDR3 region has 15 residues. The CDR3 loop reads CSVGPLADSTDTQYF. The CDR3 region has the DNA TGCAGCGTTGGCCCCCTAGCGGACAGCACAGATACGCAGTATTTT.

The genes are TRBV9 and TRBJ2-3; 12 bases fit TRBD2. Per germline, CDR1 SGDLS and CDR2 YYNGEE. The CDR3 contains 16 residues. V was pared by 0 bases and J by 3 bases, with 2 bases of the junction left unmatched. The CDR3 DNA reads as TGTGCCAGCAGCGTAGTCCTAGCGGGAGGGACAGATACGCAGTATTTT. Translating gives CASSVVLAGGTDTQYF.

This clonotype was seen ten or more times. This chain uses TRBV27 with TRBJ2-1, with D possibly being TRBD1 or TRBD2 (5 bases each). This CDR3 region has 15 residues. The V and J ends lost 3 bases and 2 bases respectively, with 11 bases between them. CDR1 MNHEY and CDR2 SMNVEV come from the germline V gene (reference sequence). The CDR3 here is CASSFRGAAYNEQFF. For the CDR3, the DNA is TGTGCCAGCAGTTTTCGAGGGGCAGCCTACAATGAGCAGTTCTTC.

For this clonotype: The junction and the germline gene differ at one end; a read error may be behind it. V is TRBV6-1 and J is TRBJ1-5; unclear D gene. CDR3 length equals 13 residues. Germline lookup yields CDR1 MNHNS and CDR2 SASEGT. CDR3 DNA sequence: TGTGCCAGCCTCCGTAATAGCAAACAGCCCCAGCATTTT. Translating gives CASLRNSKQPQHF.

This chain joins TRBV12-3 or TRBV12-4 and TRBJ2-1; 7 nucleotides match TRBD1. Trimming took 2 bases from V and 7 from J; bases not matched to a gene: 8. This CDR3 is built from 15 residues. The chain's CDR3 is CASSLKDRLLNEQFF. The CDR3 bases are TGTGCCAGCAGTTTAAAGGACAGGCTCCTGAATGAGCAGTTCTTC.

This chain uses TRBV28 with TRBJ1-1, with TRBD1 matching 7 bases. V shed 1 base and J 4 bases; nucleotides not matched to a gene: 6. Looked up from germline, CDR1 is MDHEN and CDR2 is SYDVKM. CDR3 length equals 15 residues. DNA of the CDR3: TGTGCCAGCAGTTTATTTAGGGGGCCATCCACTGAAGCTTTCTTT. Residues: CASSLFRGPSTEAFF.

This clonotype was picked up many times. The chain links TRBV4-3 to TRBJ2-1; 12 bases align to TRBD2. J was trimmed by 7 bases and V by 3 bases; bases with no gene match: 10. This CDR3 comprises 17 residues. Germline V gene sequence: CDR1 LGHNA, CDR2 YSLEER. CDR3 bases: TGCGCCAGCAGCCAGGGGACTAGCGGGTTGGTCGGTAATGAGCAGTTCTTC. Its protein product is CASSQGTSGLVGNEQFF.

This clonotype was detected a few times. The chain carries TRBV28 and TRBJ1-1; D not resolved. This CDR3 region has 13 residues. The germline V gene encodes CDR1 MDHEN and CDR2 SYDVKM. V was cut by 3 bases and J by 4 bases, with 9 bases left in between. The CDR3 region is CASSLGITTEAFF. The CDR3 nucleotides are TGTGCCAGCAGTTTGGGAATTACCACTGAAGCTTTCTTT.